This TCR beta chain was sequenced in a study of a mutant IDH1 vaccine in newly diagnosed glioma. Libraries were prepared by immunoSEQ multiplex PCR; TCRdb keeps only in-frame clonotypes and omits some of them. The sample lists about 98,000 clones, around 90% seen once, with under 0.7% in the top ten. The CDR3 loop spans 14 amino acids. After removal of 8 bases from V and 4 bases from J, the junction contained 8 bases not matched to a gene. Germline CDR1 is MNHNY and CDR2 is SVGAGI (reference sequence). Time point meaning: baseline, week 1 (first vaccination visit). The treatment is: pre-vaccination baseline after standard-of-care therapy.

The sequence came from a woman aged 45-65 years with glioma. The source was PBMCs, collected from a glioma patient treated with radiotherapy, temozolomide or both. The chain employs TRBV6-6 and TRBJ2-7, with 10 bases that match TRBD1. The CDR3 DNA reads TGTGCCAGCTCTCCCGGGACAGGGGAATACGAGCAGTACTTC. Protein sequence: CASSPGTGEYEQYF.